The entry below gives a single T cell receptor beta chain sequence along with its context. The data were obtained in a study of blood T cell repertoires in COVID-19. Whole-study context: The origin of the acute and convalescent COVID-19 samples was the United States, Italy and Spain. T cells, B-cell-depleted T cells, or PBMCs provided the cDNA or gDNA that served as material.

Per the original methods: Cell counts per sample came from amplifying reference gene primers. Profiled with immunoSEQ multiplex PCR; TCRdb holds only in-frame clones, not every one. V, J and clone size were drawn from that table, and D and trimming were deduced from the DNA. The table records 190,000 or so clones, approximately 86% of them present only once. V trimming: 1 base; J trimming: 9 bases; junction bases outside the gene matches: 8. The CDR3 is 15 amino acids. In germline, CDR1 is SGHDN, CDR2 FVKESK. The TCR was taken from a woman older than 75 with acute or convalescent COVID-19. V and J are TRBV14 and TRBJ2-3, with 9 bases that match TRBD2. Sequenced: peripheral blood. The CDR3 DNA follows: TGTGCCAGCAGCCAAGCCTCTAGCGGGGTCGAAACGCAGTATTTT. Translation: CASSQASSGVETQYF.